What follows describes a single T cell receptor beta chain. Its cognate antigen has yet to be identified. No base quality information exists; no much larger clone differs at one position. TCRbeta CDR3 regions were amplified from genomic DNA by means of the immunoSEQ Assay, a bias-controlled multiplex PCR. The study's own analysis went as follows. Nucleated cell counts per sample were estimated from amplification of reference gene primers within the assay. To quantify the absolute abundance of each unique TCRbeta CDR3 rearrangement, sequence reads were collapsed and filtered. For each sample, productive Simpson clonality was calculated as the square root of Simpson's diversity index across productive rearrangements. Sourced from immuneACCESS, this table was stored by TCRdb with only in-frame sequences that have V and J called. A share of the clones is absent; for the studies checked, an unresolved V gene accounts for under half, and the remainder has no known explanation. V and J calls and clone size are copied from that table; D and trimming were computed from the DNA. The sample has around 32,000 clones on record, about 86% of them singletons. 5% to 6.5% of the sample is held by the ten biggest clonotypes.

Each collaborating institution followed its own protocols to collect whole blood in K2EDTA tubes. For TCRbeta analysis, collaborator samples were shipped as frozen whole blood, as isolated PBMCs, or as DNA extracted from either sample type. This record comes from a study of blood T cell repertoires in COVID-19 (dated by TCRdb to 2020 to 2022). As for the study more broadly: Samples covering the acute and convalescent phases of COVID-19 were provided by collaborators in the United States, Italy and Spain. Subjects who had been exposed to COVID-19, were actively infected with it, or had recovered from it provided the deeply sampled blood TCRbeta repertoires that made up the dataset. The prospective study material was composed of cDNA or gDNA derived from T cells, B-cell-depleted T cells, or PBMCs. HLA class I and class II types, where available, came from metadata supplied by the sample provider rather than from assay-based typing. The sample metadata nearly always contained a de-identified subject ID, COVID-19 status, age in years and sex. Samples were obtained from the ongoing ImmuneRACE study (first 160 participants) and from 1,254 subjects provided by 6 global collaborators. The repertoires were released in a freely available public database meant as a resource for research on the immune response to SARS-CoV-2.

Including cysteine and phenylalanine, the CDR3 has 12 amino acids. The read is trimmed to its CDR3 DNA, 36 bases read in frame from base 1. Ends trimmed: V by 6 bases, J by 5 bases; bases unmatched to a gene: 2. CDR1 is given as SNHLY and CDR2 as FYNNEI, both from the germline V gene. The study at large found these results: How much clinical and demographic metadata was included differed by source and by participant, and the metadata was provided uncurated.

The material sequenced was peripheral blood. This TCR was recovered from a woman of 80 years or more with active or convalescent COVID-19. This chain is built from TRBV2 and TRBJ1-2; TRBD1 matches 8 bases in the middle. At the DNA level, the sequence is TGTGCCAGCAGGACAGGGGAGTATGGCTACACCTTC. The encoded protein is CASRTGEYGYTF.